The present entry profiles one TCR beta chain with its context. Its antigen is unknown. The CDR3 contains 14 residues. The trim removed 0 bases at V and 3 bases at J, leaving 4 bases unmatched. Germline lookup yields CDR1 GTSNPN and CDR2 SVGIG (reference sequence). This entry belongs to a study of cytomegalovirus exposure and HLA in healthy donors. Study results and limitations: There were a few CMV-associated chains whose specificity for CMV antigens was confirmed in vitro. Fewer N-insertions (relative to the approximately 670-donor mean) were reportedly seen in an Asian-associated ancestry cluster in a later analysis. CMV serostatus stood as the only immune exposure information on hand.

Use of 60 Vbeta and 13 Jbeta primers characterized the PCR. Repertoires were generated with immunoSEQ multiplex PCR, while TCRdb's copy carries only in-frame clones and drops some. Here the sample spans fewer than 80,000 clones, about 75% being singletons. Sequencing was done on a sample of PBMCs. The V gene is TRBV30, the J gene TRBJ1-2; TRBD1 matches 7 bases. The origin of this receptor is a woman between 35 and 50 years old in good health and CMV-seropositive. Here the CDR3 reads CAWSVQGIYYGYTF. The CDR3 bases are TGTGCCTGGAGTGTACAGGGGATTTACTATGGCTACACCTTC.